This T cell receptor beta chain was documented in a study of T cell clones after liver transplantation. Notes on this clone: The junction shows a germline mismatch at one end, possibly a read error.

Germline-derived CDR1 and CDR2 are MNHEY and SMNVEV (reference sequence). This CDR3 is built from 14 residues. Profiling relied on immunoSEQ multiplex PCR, and the TCRdb table lists in-frame clones only, not all of them. The table includes over 45,000 clones, roughly 70% detected once. The J gene is TRBJ2-2, the V gene TRBV27, with TRBD1 matching over 8 bases. This specimen was CD4+ T cells from blood, taken less than 70 months after liver transplant. This TCR was sampled from a human patient who received a liver transplant. Some T cells may trace back to the graft donor. The CDR3 DNA reads TGTGCCAGCAGTCGGGACAGGAACCCCGGGGAGCTGTTTTTT. Translated, it gives CASSRDRNPGELFF.